This T cell receptor beta chain was identified in a study of shared clonotypes between healthy human individuals. Assay: immunoSEQ multiplex PCR; the TCRdb copy retains only in-frame clones and omits some. The data hold more than 1,200,000 clones, with approximately 98.5% observed a single time. The CDR3 contains 14 residues. V dropped 6 bases and J dropped 6; count of bases not matched to a gene: 1. The germline V gene encodes CDR1 ENHRY and CDR2 SYGVKD. The rearrangement uses TRBV10-3 and TRBJ2-1; 14 bases line up with TRBD2. The material sequenced was naive CD4+ T cells sorted from blood. Subset indicated: CD45RA+ positively selected. This TCR came from a man aged 25-40 years in good health. The CDR3 here is CAIRGTSGSNEQFF. Here the CDR3 DNA reads TGTGCCATCAGGGGGACTAGCGGGAGCAATGAGCAGTTCTTC.